This T cell receptor (beta chain) was sequenced during a study of blood T cell repertoires in COVID-19. Study-level background: From T cells, B-cell-depleted T cells, or PBMCs came the material, which was cDNA or gDNA.

Sequencing used immunoSEQ multiplex PCR; TCRdb keeps in-frame clones, though not all of them. The sample consists of roughly 280,000 clones, 70% to 90% of them appearing once. The sequenced material came from peripheral blood. The TCR was taken from an older woman with acute or convalescent COVID-19.

The CDR3 region is CASSPREQGAPKNIQYF. The CDR3 nucleotides are TGTGCCAGCAGCCCGCGTGAGCAGGGGGCCCCAAAAAACATTCAGTACTTC. This sequence joins TRBV7-9 and TRBJ2-4; 8 bases are shared with TRBD1. With V trimmed by 5 bases and J by 4 bases, 13 bases remained unmatched. The CDR3 runs to 17 residues. Germline V gene sequence: CDR1 SEHNR, CDR2 FQNEAQ (reference sequence).